This T cell receptor (beta chain) was profiled in a study of T-cell memory formation after mild COVID-19. Study in general: There were largely donor-specific TCR clusters.

Constant-segment-primed 5'RACE gave TCR alpha and TCR beta cDNA libraries with sample barcodes and UMIs. Each CDR3 protein is one row after TCRdb ran MiXCR on the 5' RACE reads. The repertoire has about 33,000 distinct CDR3 sequences, under 25% of them found once; the top ten carry more than 1.5%. This CDR3 region has 14 residues. The V and J ends lost 0 bases and 8 bases respectively, with 13 bases between them. Germline assignment: CDR1 LNHNV and CDR2 YYDKDF (reference sequence). Study-wide findings and caveats: Confirmation was lacking for SARS-CoV-2 specificity of second-wave clones that peaked on day 37. Later expanders leaned CD4+, whereas clones that contracted between day 15 and 85 were balanced CD4/CD8.

This clonotype has a count of ten or more. What it binds is not known. The chain has TRBV15 and TRBJ1-2; D is possibly TRBD1 (5 bases). The sequenced material came from PBMCs or a T cell subset sorted from them (not recorded which). This clonotype was sampled from an adult who had mild COVID-19 (a few samples of this study predate the infection). Cell type and time point are not known. DNA of the CDR3: TGTGCCACCAGCAGAGATCGAGGGGAGAGGGGCTACACCTTC. Translating gives CATSRDRGERGYTF.